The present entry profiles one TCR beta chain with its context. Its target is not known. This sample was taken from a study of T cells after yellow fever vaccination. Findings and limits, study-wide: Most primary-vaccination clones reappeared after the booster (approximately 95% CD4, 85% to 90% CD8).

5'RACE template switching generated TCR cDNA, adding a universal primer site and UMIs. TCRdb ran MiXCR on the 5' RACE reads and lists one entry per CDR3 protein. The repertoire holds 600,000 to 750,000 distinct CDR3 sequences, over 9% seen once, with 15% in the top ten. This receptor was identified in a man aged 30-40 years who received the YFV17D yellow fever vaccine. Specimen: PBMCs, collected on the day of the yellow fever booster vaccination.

The CDR3 is CASSPHRSTGELFF. The CDR3 DNA is TGTGCCAGCAGCCCCCACCGATCCACCGGGGAGCTGTTTTTT. V gene TRBV7-2 combines with J gene TRBJ2-2; D is unclear. The V end lost 5 bases, the J end lost 4 bases, and 11 bases lay between the germline ends. There are 14 residues in the CDR3. Germline CDR1 and CDR2: SGHTA and FQGNSA.